The 6 T cell receptor beta chains reported below all come from one sample, sequenced in a study of cytomegalovirus exposure and HLA in healthy donors. The PCR made use of 60 Vbeta and 13 Jbeta primers. The method was immunoSEQ multiplex PCR; TCRdb's version includes in-frame clones alone and lacks a portion of them. Of more than 150,000 clones in the sample, approximately 83% were seen once. Input material: PBMCs. The source of these receptors is a man between 18 and 35 years old in good health and CMV-seropositive.

V and J are TRBV5-1 and TRBJ2-2; 13 positions match TRBD2. J was trimmed by 2 bases and V by 4 bases; bases with no gene match: 5. This CDR3 region has 17 residues. Germline V gives CDR1 SGHRS, CDR2 YFSETQ. The CDR3: CASSARLAGGNTGELFF. The CDR3 nucleotides are TGCGCCAGCAGCGCTCGACTAGCGGGGGGAAACACCGGGGAGCTGTTTTTT.

J is TRBJ2-7 and V is TRBV7-2, with 8 nucleotides matching TRBD2. Germline V gives CDR1 SGHTA, CDR2 FQGNSA. J gave up 0 bases and V 5 bases, and 3 bases lay outside the gene matches. There are 14 residues in the CDR3. CDR3 nucleotide sequence: TGTGCCAGCAGCCGGGGGGGAGACTCCTACGAGCAGTACTTC. Its protein is CASSRGGDSYEQYF. Complete variable domain (other parts from reference TRBV7-2 and TRBJ2-7): GAGVSQSPSNKVTEKGKDVELRCDPISGHTALYWYRQSLGQGLEFLIYFQGNSAPDKSGLPSDRFSAERTGGSVSTLTIQRTQQEDSAVYLCASSRGGDSYEQYFGPGTRLTVT.

CDR3 sequence reads: CASSQSSGTRGYTF. CDR3 nucleotides: TGCGCCAGCAGTCAATCGTCGGGTACTCGCGGCTACACCTTC. The rearrangement uses TRBV23-1 and TRBJ1-2; D not certain. TRBV23-1 is reported as an ORF; its role is uncertain. The CDR3 length is 14 residues. With 0 bases removed from V and 8 bases from J, the gap between germline ends came to 13 bases.

The chain couples TRBV7-6 to TRBJ1-2; TRBD1 agrees at 7 bases. The ends lost 2 bases at V and 6 bases at J; junction bases unmatched: 3. The V gene's germline CDR1 is SGHVS and CDR2 FNYEAQ. The CDR3 totals 13 residues. CDR3 nucleotides: TGTGCCAGCAGCTTACGACAGGGTGATGGCTACACCTTC. Translated: CASSLRQGDGYTF.

This chain connects TRBV4-3 to TRBJ1-1, with 7 bases fitting TRBD1. Germline CDR1 reads LGHNA; CDR2 reads YSLEER. This CDR3 contains 15 residues. V lost 4 bases, J lost 4 bases, and 9 bases stayed unmatched. The CDR3 loop is CASSPRVGDSTEAFF. In nucleotides, the CDR3 is TGCGCCAGCAGCCCGAGGGTAGGGGACAGCACTGAAGCTTTCTTT.

The chain couples TRBV5-1 to TRBJ2-5, with D possibly being TRBD2 (5 bases). CDR3 length equals 15 residues. The germline V gene encodes CDR1 SGHRS and CDR2 YFSETQ. Trimming cost V 0 bases and J 1 base, with 10 bases left between them. The CDR3 bases are TGCGCCAGCAGCTTGGGGGAGCGGTCCCAAGAGACCCAGTACTTC. It specifies CASSLGERSQETQYF.